Listed below are T cell receptor beta chains from one sample, sequenced in a study of blood T cell repertoires in COVID-19. Repertoires were generated with immunoSEQ multiplex PCR, while TCRdb's copy carries only in-frame clones and drops some. The sample lists about 200,000 clones; around four fifths were seen once. The sequenced sample consisted of peripheral blood. Receptors originate from a human donor with acute or convalescent COVID-19. The donor label of this sample is uncertain. CDR3s include the opening cysteine and the closing phenylalanine or tryptophan. A D gene is named only where the DNA matches it firmly. Size is omitted from some rows. Given values are once, few, many or a class for expanded clones.

- TRBJ2-7 TRBV6-6 TRBD1 CASSYSGQGNEQYF TGTGCCAGCAGTTACTCGGGACAGGGAAACGAGCAGTACTTC
- TRBJ2-1 TRBV2 - CASSESPTNYNEQFF TGTGCCAGCAGTGAATCACCTACTAACTACAATGAGCAGTTCTTC
- TRBJ2-3 TRBV28 - CASSFAGSTDTQYF TGTGCCAGCAGTTTCGCGGGGAGCACAGATACGCAGTATTTT
- TRBJ2-2 TRBV25-1 - CASSDRRDPTGELFF TGTGCCAGCAGTGACCGGCGGGACCCTACCGGGGAGCTGTTTTTT
- TRBJ1-1 TRBV19 TRBD1 CATRTGPLGNTEAFF TGTGCCACCCGGACAGGGCCTTTAGGGAACACTGAAGCTTTCTTT
once TRBJ2-7 TRBV7-9 TRBD1 CAIPAWTGGYEQYF TGTGCCATTCCAGCGTGGACAGGGGGATACGAGCAGTACTTC
few TRBJ2-3 TRBV4-2 TRBD2 CASSRTLAGTDTQYF TGTGCCAGCAGCCGAACACTAGCGGGAACAGATACGCAGTATTTT
- TRBJ2-2 TRBV19 - CASSPLPRDTRITGELFF TGTGCCAGTAGTCCCCTGCCCCGGGACACGAGAATCACCGGGGAGCTGTTTTTT
- TRBJ2-5 TRBV11-2 TRBD2 CASSLGQASGETQYF TGTGCCAGCAGCTTAGGACAGGCTAGCGGGGAGACCCAGTACTTC
- TRBJ2-1 TRBV19 TRBD2 CASSIPRTSGDEQFF TGTGCCAGTAGTATTCCCCGCACTAGCGGGGATGAGCAGTTCTTC